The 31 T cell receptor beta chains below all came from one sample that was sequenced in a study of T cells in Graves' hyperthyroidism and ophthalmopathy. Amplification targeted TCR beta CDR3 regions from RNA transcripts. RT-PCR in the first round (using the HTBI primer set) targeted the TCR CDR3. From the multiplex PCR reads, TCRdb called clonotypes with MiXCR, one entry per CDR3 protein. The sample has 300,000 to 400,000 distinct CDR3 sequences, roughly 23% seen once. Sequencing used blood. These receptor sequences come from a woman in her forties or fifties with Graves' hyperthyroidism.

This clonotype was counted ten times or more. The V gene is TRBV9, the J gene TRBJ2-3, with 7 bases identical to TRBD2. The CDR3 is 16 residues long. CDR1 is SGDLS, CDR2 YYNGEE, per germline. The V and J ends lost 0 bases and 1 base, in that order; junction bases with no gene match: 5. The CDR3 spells CASSVDRGRGTDTQYF. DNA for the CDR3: TGTGCCAGCAGCGTAGATCGGGGGAGGGGCACAGATACGCAGTATTTT. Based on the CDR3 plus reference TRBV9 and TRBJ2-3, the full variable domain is DSGVTQTPKHLITATGQRVTLRCSPRSGDLSVYWYQQSLDQGLQFLIQYYNGEERAKGNILERFSAQQFPDLHSELNLSSLELGDSALYFCASSVDRGRGTDTQYFGPGTRLTVL.

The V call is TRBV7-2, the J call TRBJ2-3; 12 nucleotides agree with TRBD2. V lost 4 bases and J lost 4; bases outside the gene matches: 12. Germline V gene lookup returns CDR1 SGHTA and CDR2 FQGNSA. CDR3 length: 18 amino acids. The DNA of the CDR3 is TGTGCCAGCAGCTCCCTGACTAGCGGGAGACCGGGGGCAGATACGCAGTATTTT. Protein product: CASSSLTSGRPGADTQYF. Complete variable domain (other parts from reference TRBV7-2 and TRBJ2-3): GAGVSQSPSNKVTEKGKDVELRCDPISGHTALYWYRQSLGQGLEFLIYFQGNSAPDKSGLPSDRFSAERTGGSVSTLTIQRTQQEDSAVYLCASSSLTSGRPGADTQYFGPGTRLTVL.

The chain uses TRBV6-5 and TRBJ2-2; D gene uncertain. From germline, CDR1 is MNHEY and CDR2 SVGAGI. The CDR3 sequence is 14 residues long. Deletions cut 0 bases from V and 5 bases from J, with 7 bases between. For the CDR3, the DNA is TGTGCCAGCAGTTACTCGGTGGGAACCGGGGAGCTGTTTTTT. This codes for CASSYSVGTGELFF.

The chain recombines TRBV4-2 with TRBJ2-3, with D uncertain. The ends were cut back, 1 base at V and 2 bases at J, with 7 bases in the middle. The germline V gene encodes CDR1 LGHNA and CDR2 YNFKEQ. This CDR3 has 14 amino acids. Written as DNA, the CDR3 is TGTGCCAGCAGCCAAGTTCTAACCACAGATACGCAGTATTTT. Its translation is CASSQVLTTDTQYF.

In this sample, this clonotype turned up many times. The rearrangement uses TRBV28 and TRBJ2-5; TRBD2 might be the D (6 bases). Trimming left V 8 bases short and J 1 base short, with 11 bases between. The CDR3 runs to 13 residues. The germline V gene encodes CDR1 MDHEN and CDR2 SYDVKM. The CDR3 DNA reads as TGTGCCAGCGGGGGGATAGTCCAAGAGACCCAGTACTTC. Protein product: CASGGIVQETQYF.

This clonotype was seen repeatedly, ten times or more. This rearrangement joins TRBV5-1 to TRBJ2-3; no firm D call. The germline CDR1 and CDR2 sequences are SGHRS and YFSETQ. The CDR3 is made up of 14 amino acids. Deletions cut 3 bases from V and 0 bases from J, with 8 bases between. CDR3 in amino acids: CASSYRASTDTQYF. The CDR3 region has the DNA TGCGCCAGCAGCTATCGCGCCAGCACAGATACGCAGTATTTT. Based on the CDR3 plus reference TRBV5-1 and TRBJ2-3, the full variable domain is KAGVTQTPRYLIKTRGQQVTLSCSPISGHRSVSWYQQTPGQGLQFLFEYFSETQRNKGNFPGRFSGRQFSNSRSEMNVSTLELGDSALYLCASSYRASTDTQYFGPGTRLTVL.

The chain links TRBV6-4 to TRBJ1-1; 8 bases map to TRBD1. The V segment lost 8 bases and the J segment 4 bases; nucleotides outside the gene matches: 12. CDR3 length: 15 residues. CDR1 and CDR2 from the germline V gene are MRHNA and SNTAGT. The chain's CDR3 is CASLIEEQGGTEAFF. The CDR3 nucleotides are TGTGCCAGCCTGATTGAGGAACAGGGGGGCACTGAAGCTTTCTTT.

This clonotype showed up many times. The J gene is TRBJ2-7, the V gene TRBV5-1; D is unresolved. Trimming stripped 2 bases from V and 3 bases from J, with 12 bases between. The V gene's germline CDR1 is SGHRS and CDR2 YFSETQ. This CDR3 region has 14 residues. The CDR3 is CASSLSPQVYEQYF. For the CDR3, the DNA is TGCGCCAGCAGCTTAAGTCCTCAGGTCTACGAGCAGTACTTC.

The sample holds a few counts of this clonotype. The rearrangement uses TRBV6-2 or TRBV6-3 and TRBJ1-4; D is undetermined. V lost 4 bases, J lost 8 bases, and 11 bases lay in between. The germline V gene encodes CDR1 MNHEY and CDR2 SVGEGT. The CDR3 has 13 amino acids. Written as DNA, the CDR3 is TGTGCCAGCAGTTTTGGGAGTCGGGAAAAACTGTTTTTT. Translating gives CASSFGSREKLFF.

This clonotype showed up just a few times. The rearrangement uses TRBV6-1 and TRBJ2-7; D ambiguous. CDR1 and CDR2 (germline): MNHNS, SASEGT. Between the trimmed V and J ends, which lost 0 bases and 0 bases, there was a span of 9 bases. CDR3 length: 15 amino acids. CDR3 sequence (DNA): TGTGCCAGCAGTGAAGCCCAGGACCACTCCTACGAGCAGTACTTC. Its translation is CASSEAQDHSYEQYF.

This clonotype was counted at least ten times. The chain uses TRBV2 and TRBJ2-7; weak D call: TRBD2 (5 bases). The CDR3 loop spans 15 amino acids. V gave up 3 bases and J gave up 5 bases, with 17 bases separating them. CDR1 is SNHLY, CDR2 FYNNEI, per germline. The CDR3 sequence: CASSEPRGQYHEQYF. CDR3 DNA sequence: TGTGCCAGCAGTGAGCCGCGCGGGCAGTACCACGAGCAGTACTTC.

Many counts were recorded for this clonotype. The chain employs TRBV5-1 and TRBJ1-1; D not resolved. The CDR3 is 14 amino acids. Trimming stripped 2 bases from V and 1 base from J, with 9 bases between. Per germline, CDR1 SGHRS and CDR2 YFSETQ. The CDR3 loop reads CASSFSAQNTEAFF. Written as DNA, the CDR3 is TGCGCCAGCAGCTTTTCAGCTCAGAACACTGAAGCTTTCTTT.

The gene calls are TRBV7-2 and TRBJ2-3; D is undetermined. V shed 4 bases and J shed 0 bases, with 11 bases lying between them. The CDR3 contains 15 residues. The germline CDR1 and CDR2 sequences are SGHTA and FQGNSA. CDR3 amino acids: CASSSPRVSTDTQYF. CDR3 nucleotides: TGTGCCAGCAGCTCCCCCCGGGTTAGCACAGATACGCAGTATTTT.

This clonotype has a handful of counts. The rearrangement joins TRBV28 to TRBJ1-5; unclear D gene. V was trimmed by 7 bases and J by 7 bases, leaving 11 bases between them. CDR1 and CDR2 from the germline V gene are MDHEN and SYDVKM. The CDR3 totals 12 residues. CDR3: CASTQAGQPQHF. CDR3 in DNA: TGTGCCAGCACCCAGGCGGGGCAGCCCCAGCATTTT.

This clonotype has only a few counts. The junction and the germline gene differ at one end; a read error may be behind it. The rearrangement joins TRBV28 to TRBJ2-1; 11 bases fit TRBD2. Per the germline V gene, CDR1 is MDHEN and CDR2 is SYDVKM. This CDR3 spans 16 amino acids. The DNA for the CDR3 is TGTGCCAGCAGTTTATTGGCTAGCGGGAGGCACAATGGGCAGTTCTTC. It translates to CASSLLASGRHNGQFF.

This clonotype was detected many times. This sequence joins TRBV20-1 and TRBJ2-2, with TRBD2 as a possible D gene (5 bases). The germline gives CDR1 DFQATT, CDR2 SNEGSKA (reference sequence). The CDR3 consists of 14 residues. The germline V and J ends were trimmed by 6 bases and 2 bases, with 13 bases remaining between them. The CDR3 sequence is CSAQRRPNTGELFF. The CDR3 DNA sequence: TGCAGTGCACAGCGGAGACCTAACACCGGGGAGCTGTTTTTT.

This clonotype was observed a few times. The CDR3 nucleotides are TGTGCCAGTAGACCCGGGGAGAACTACTACTACGAGCAGTACTTC. It encodes CASRPGENYYYEQYF. The genes are TRBV19 and TRBJ2-7, with TRBD2 as a possible D gene (5 bases). From germline, CDR1 is LNHDA and CDR2 SQIVND (reference sequence). The V gene lost 6 bases and the J gene lost 3 bases, with 18 bases spanning the gap. The CDR3 consists of 15 residues.

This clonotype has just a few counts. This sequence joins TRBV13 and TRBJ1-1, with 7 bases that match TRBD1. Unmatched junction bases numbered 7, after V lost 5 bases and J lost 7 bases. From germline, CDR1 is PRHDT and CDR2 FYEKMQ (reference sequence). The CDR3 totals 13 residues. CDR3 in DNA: TGTGCCAGCAGCCCACCGACAGGGATTGAAGCTTTCTTT. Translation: CASSPPTGIEAFF.

The chain's CDR3 is CASSLTVSYGYTF. CDR3 DNA: TGTGCCAGCAGTTTGACGGTTTCCTATGGCTACACCTTC. V usage is TRBV28 and J usage is TRBJ1-2; D is undetermined. The length of the CDR3 is 13 residues. The V gene lost 3 bases and the J gene lost 4 bases, with 9 bases spanning the gap. Germline lookup yields CDR1 MDHEN and CDR2 SYDVKM.

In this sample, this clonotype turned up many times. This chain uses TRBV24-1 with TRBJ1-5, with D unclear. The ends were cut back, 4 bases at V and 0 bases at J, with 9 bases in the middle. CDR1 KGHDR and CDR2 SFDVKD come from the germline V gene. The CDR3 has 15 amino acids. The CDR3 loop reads CATSERGLSNQPQHF. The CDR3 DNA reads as TGTGCCACCAGTGAGAGAGGACTTAGCAATCAGCCCCAGCATTTT.

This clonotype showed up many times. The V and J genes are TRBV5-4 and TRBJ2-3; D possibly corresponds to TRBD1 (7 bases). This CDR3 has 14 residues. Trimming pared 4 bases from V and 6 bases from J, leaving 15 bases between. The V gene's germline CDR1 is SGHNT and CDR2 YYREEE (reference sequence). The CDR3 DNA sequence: TGTGCCAGCAGCGCGGGACAGTTCGGGGATACGCAGTATTTT. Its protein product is CASSAGQFGDTQYF.

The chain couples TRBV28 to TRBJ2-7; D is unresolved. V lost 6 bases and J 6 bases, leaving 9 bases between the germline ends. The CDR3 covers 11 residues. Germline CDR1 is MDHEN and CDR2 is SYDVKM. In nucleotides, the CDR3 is TGTGCCAGCAGCCCTGCTTCCGAGCAGTACTTC. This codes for CASSPASEQYF.

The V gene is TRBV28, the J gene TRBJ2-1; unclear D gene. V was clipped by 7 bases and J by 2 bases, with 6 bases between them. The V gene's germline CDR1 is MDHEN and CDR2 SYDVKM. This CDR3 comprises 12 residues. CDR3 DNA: TGTGCCAGCACTACAGCCTACAATGAGCAGTTCTTC. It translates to CASTTAYNEQFF.

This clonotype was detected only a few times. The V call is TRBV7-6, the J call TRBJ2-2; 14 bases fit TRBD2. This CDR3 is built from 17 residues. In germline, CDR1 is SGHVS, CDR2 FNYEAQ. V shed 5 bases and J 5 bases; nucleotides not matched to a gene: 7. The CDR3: CASSPGLAGGRTGELFF. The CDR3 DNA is TGTGCCAGCAGCCCTGGACTAGCGGGAGGTCGGACCGGGGAGCTGTTTTTT.

The CDR3 DNA reads as TGTGCCAGCAGCTCAGTCAGGGGGCTCGGCTACACCTTC. This codes for CASSSVRGLGYTF. The V call is TRBV7-2, the J call TRBJ1-2; TRBD1 agrees at 8 bases. The CDR3 runs 13 residues. Unmatched junction bases numbered 6, after V lost 4 bases and J lost 8 bases. CDR1 and CDR2 from the germline V gene are SGHTA and FQGNSA.

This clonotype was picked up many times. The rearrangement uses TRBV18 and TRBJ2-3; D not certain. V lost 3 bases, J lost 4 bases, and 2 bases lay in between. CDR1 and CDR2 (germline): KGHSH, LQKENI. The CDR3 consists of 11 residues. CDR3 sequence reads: CASSPSDTQYF. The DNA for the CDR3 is TGTGCCAGCTCACCGTCAGATACGCAGTATTTT.

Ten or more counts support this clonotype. CDR3 sequence reads: CSASLGGQEVQPQHF. CDR3 sequence (DNA): TGCAGTGCCTCTTTGGGGGGACAGGAGGTTCAGCCCCAGCATTTT. The chain links TRBV20-1 to TRBJ1-5; 8 nucleotides align to TRBD1. Trimming cost V 6 bases and J 6 bases; bases outside gene matches: 13. The CDR3 is made up of 15 amino acids. CDR1 is DFQATT and CDR2 is SNEGSKA in the germline V gene (reference sequence).

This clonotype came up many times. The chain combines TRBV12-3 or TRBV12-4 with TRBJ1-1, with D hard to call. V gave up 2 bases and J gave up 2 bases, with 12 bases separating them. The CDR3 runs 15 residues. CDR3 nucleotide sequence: TGTGCCAGCAGTTTACAGGCTCTTCGAAACACTGAAGCTTTCTTT. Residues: CASSLQALRNTEAFF.

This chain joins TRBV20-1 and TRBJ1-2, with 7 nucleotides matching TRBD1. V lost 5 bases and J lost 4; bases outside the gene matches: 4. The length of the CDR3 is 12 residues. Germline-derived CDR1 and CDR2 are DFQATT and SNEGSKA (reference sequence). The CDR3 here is CSAVQGTYGYTF. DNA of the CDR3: TGCAGTGCTGTACAGGGGACCTATGGCTACACCTTC.

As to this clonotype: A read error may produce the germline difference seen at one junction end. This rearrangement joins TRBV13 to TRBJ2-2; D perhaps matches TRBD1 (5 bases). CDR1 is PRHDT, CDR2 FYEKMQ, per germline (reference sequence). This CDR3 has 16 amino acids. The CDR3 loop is CANSLGLQGSTGELFF. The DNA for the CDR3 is TGTGCCAACAGCTTAGGCCTTCAGGGCTCCACCGGGGAGCTGTTTTTT. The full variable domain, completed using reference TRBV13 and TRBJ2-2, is AAGVIQSPRHLIKEKRETATLKCYPIPRHDTVYWYQQGPGQDPQFLISFYEKMQSDKGSIPDRFSAQQFSDYHSELNMSSLELGDSALYFCANSLGLQGSTGELFFGEGSRLTVL.

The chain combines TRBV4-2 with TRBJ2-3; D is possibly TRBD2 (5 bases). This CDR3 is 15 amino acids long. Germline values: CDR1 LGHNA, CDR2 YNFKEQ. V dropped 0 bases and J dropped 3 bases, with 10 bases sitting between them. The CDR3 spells CASSQEAGKTDTQYF. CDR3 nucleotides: TGTGCCAGCAGCCAAGAGGCCGGGAAGACAGATACGCAGTATTTT.